This TCR beta chain is drawn from a study of identical twins. A few counts support this clonotype. The trim removed 4 bases at V and 5 bases at J, leaving 4 bases unmatched. This CDR3 is built from 15 residues. CDR1 and CDR2 from the germline V gene are SGHVS and FNYEAQ. TCRdb itself ran the 5' RACE reads through MiXCR, one entry per CDR3 protein. This repertoire shows approximately 230,000 distinct CDR3 sequences, 5.5% to 7.5% found once; its top ten account for about 15%. These data were also reused for a study on T cells expressing NK-cell markers. That publication notes: Sorted CD3+CD56-NKG2C+, CD3+CD56+NKG2C+ and CD3+CD56+NKG2C- T cells supplied the TCR beta repertoires.

Sequencing was carried out using CD8+ T cells sorted from blood. The sequence was obtained from a woman under 30 in good health. The rearrangement uses TRBV7-6 and TRBJ2-2; 10 nucleotides agree with TRBD1. CDR3 DNA: TGTGCCAGCAGCTCCGGGACAGGGGTGACCGGGGAGCTGTTTTTT. It specifies CASSSGTGVTGELFF.